These 11 T cell receptor beta chains share one sample of origin, sequenced in a study of Ad26.COV2.S vaccination and SARS-CoV-2 variants. Indicated treatment: around 19 received Ad26.COV2.S at low or high dose, single or two shots; about 5 received placebo; per-sample allocation not given. After the first vaccine or placebo injection, samples were drawn on day 63. Sequencing was performed with immunoSEQ multiplex PCR; in TCRdb, only in-frame clones are kept and a portion is missing. Of 510,000 or so clones detected, around 85% appear once; the ten largest clones hold around 13%. Sample: peripheral blood, taken in a trial of Ad26.COV2.S vaccine versus placebo. The receptor source for this set is a person between 18 and 65 years old who received the Ad26.COV2.S COVID-19 vaccine or a placebo.

J is TRBJ2-3 and V is TRBV5-1, with D perhaps being TRBD1 or TRBD2 (5 bases each). Trimming pared 2 bases from V and 1 base from J, leaving 14 bases between. The CDR3 is 16 amino acids. Germline V gives CDR1 SGHRS, CDR2 YFSETQ. The CDR3 DNA follows: TGCGCCAGCAGCTTTGATCGGGGCTTGGGCACAGATACGCAGTATTTT. Amino acid sequence: CASSFDRGLGTDTQYF.

V and J are TRBV28 and TRBJ1-1, with D possibly being TRBD1 (6 bases). The germline V gene encodes CDR1 MDHEN and CDR2 SYDVKM. With 3 bases removed from V and 6 bases from J, the gap between germline ends came to 17 bases. The CDR3 runs to 15 residues. CDR3 loop: CASSLGGRLNAEAFF. The DNA for the CDR3 is TGTGCCAGCAGTTTGGGGGGGCGCCTTAATGCTGAAGCTTTCTTT.

The chain uses TRBV2 and TRBJ1-1; tentative D call: TRBD1 (6 bases). The length of the CDR3 is 13 residues. V dropped 3 bases and J dropped 5 bases, with 10 bases sitting between them. The V gene's germline CDR1 is SNHLY and CDR2 FYNNEI. CDR3 amino acids: CASSDWGATEAFF. CDR3 nucleotides: TGTGCCAGCAGTGATTGGGGGGCTACTGAAGCTTTCTTT.

The chain has TRBV9 and TRBJ2-7; no definite D call. Germline V gene sequence: CDR1 SGDLS, CDR2 YYNGEE. The germline V and J ends were trimmed by 0 bases and 0 bases, with 7 bases remaining between them. This CDR3 has 14 amino acids. The CDR3 reads CASSVELSSYEQYF. The CDR3 nucleotides are TGTGCCAGCAGCGTAGAACTCAGCTCCTACGAGCAGTACTTC.

The chain employs TRBV23-1 and TRBJ1-2, with a weak D call TRBD1 (6 bases). TRBV23-1 is given ORF status, its function remaining uncertain. The CDR3 runs to 18 residues. V gave up 7 bases and J gave up 6 bases, with 30 bases separating them. CDR3 in DNA: TGCGCCAGCACTGGGGGGCAGGGGTCCGGGATCTCACGCGATGGCTACACCTTC. Translation: CASTGGQGSGISRDGYTF.

The V and J genes are TRBV5-1 and TRBJ1-1, with TRBD1 as a possible D gene (5 bases). The CDR3 sequence is 16 residues long. The germline CDR1 and CDR2 sequences are SGHRS and YFSETQ. V shed 5 bases and J shed 0 bases, with 17 bases lying between them. CDR3 loop: CASRAFGKGLNTEAFF. The CDR3 nucleotides are TGCGCCAGCAGGGCGTTTGGAAAGGGGTTGAACACTGAAGCTTTCTTT.

The chain uses TRBV18 and TRBJ2-3; 8 positions match TRBD2. CDR3 size: 16 residues. The germline V gene encodes CDR1 KGHSH and CDR2 LQKENI. V lost 2 bases, J lost 0 bases, and 4 bases stayed unmatched. DNA of the CDR3: TGTGCCAGCTCACCATTGGCGGGAGGCAGCACAGATACGCAGTATTTT. It translates to CASSPLAGGSTDTQYF.

This clone was observed a single time. The chain combines TRBV28 with TRBJ2-1; 10 bases fit TRBD2. The CDR3 contains 14 residues. Germline lookup yields CDR1 MDHEN and CDR2 SYDVKM. With V trimmed by 11 bases and J by 8 bases, 12 bases remained unmatched. The CDR3 DNA reads as TGTGCCTCCAAAGCGGGAGGGCCTGCGGATGAGCAGTTCTTC. Protein sequence: CASKAGGPADEQFF.

The V and J genes are TRBV6-2 or TRBV6-3 and TRBJ2-1; the match to TRBD2 covers 9 bases. V shed 2 bases and J 0 bases; nucleotides not matched to a gene: 14. Germline V gene sequence: CDR1 MNHEY, CDR2 SVGEGT. CDR3 length equals 20 residues. The chain's CDR3 is CASSYLLGSGSRSSYNEQFF. DNA of the CDR3: TGTGCCAGCAGTTACCTTCTGGGTAGCGGGAGCCGGAGCTCCTACAATGAGCAGTTCTTC.

The V call is TRBV7-9, the J call TRBJ1-6, with TRBD1 as a possible D gene (5 bases). The CDR3 is 15 residues long. V was cut by 4 bases and J by 10 bases, with 17 bases left in between. Per the germline V gene, CDR1 is SEHNR and CDR2 is FQNEAQ (reference sequence). CDR3 sequence (DNA): TGTGCCAGCAGCTCACAAGGTGGGGGGAGCTCACCCCTCCACTTT. Translation gives CASSSQGGGSSPLHF.

The V and J genes are TRBV2 and TRBJ2-2; D is perhaps TRBD1 (6 bases). Trimming removed 6 bases at V and 6 bases at J, with 8 bases between. Germline assignment: CDR1 SNHLY and CDR2 FYNNEI. The CDR3 extends over 12 amino acids. The CDR3 DNA reads TGTGCCAGCAGACAGGGACCCGGGGAGCTGTTTTTT. It is translated as CASRQGPGELFF. Full variable domain (outside the CDR3, taken from reference TRBV2 and TRBJ2-2): EPEVTQTPSHQVTQMGQEVILRCVPISNHLYFYWYRQILGQKVEFLVSFYNNEISEKSEIFDDQFSVERPDGSNFTLKIRSTKLEDSAMYFCASRQGPGELFFGEGSRLTVL.